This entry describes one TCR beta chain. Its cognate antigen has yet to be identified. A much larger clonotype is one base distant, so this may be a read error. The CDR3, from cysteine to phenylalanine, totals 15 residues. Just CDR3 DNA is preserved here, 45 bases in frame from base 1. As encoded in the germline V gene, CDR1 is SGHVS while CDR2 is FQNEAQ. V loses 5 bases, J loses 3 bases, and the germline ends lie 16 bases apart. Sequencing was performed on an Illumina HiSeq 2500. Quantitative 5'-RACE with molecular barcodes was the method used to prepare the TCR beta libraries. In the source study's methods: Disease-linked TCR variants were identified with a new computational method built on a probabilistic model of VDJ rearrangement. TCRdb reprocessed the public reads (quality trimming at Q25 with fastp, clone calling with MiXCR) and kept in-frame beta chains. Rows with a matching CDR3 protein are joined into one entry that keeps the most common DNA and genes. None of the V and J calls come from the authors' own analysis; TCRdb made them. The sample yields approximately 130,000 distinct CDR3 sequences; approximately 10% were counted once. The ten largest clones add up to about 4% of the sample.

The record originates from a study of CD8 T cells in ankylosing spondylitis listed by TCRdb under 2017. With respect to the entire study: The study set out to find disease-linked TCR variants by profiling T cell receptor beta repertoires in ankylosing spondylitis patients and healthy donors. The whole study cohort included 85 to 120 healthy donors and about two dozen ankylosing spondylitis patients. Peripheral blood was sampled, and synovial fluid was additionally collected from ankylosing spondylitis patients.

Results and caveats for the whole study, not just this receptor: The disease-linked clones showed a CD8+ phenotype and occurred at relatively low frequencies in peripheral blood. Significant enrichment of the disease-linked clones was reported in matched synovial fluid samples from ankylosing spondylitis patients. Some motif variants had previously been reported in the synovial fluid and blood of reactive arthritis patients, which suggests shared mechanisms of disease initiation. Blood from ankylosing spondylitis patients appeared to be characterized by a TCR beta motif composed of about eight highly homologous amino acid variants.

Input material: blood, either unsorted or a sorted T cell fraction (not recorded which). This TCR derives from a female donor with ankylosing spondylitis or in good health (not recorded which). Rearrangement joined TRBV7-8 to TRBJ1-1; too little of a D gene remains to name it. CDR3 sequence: CASSGKRPVDTEAFF. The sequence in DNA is TGTGCCAGCAGCGGTAAAAGGCCCGTGGACACTGAAGCTTTCTTT.